The 30 T cell receptor beta chains listed next were all sequenced from one sample in a study of cytomegalovirus exposure and HLA in healthy donors. This PCR relied on a set of 60 Vbeta primers and 13 Jbeta primers. TCRdb keeps only in-frame clones here, not all; method: immunoSEQ multiplex PCR. The sample has approximately 130,000 clones; around 85% are singletons. The specimen was PBMCs. These receptors all stem from a woman in her 30s in good health and CMV-seropositive.

The CDR3, as DNA: TGTGCCAGCAGTTTGATCAGGGGAAGTGAAGCTTTCTTT. This encodes CASSLIRGSEAFF. V usage is TRBV28 and J usage is TRBJ1-1; D may be TRBD1 (6 bases). V gave up 3 bases and J gave up 7 bases, with 12 bases separating them. There are 13 residues in the CDR3. CDR1 and CDR2 (germline): MDHEN, SYDVKM.

The chain links TRBV1 to TRBJ1-5; no check of the table's D call, TRBD1, against the DNA was made. TRBV1 corresponds to a pseudogene. CDR3 length: 20 residues. CDR3 sequence: CTSSQVRRDRKSYSNQPQHF. DNA for the CDR3: TGCACCAGCAGCCAAGTGCGTAGGGACAGAAAAAGTTATAGCAATCAGCCCCAGCATTTT.

The CDR3 bases are TGTGCCAGCAGCGTCCGGGACTCCAGCTACGAGCAGTACTTC. Amino acid sequence: CASSVRDSSYEQYF. V is TRBV9 and J is TRBJ2-7; possible D gene TRBD2, 6 bases. The V end was cut by 2 bases, the J end by 3 bases, with 12 bases between. The CDR3 has 14 amino acids. Germline V gene lookup returns CDR1 SGDLS and CDR2 YYNGEE. Filled out from reference TRBV9 and TRBJ2-7, the complete variable domain reads DSGVTQTPKHLITATGQRVTLRCSPRSGDLSVYWYQQSLDQGLQFLIQYYNGEERAKGNILERFSAQQFPDLHSELNLSSLELGDSALYFCASSVRDSSYEQYFGPGTRLTVT.

The chain couples TRBV2 to TRBJ1-3; 8 bases fit TRBD1. The J segment lost 7 bases and the V segment lost 6 bases, leaving 2 bases of the junction unmatched. The V gene's germline CDR1 is SNHLY and CDR2 FYNNEI. CDR3 size: 12 residues. In DNA, the CDR3 is TGTGCCAGCAGGAACAGGGGGAACACCATATATTTT. Translating it yields CASRNRGNTIYF.

V usage is TRBV7-8 and J usage is TRBJ2-5; 11 bases line up with TRBD1. This CDR3 region has 18 residues. CDR1 is SGHVS, CDR2 FQNEAQ, per germline. V was pared by 2 bases and J by 0 bases, with 8 bases of the junction left unmatched. CDR3 region: CASSLRTGGRWYQETQYF. The DNA for the CDR3 is TGTGCCAGCAGCTTAAGGACAGGGGGCAGATGGTACCAAGAGACCCAGTACTTC.

The table lists this clone with a count of one. This chain uses TRBV7-2 with TRBJ2-7, with 7 bases lining up with TRBD2. Germline V gene data show CDR1 as SGHTA and CDR2 as FQGNSA. With 4 bases clipped from V and 4 bases from J, the junction kept 10 bases outside the gene matches. The CDR3 has 15 amino acids. The chain's CDR3 is CASSSLGAGEYEQYF. In DNA form, the CDR3 reads TGTGCCAGCAGCTCCCTAGGGGCGGGAGAATACGAGCAGTACTTC.

This clone occurred once. The conserved final phenylalanine or tryptophan is absent from the CDR3, which likely points to a read error. The chain recombines TRBV10-3 with TRBJ1-1, with D hard to call. With 4 bases removed from V and 3 bases from J, the gap between germline ends came to 12 bases. Germline-derived CDR1 and CDR2 are ENHRY and SYGVKD. The CDR3 covers 14 residues. Here the CDR3 DNA reads TGTGCCATCAGTGCAGAGAGAGGGTACACTGAAGCTTTCTCT. Its translation is CAISAERGYTEAFS.

The chain employs TRBV29-1 and TRBJ1-1; 7 positions agree with TRBD1. CDR1 and CDR2 from the germline V gene are SQVTM and ANQGSEA. Trimming took 8 bases from V and 0 from J; bases not matched to a gene: 6. The CDR3 extends over 13 amino acids. CDR3: CSSLGTVNTEAFF. CDR3 coding DNA: TGCAGCTCCCTCGGGACAGTGAACACTGAAGCTTTCTTT.

The V call is TRBV7-9, the J call TRBJ2-3; D is perhaps TRBD1 (6 bases). Germline-derived CDR1 and CDR2 are SEHNR and FQNEAQ (reference sequence). There are 13 residues in the CDR3. Between the trimmed V and J ends, which lost 6 bases and 3 bases, there was a span of 10 bases. CDR3 region: CASSLTGTDTQYF. CDR3 nucleotides: TGTGCCAGCAGTCTTACAGGGACAGATACGCAGTATTTT.

The V and J genes are TRBV2 and TRBJ2-7, with D possibly matching TRBD2 (5 bases). Germline CDR1 is SNHLY and CDR2 is FYNNEI. The CDR3 is 15 amino acids. The ends were cut back, 0 bases at V and 4 bases at J, with 13 bases in the middle. DNA of the CDR3: TGTGCCAGCAGTGAAGCGCGGCTAGCTTATTACGAGCAGTACTTC. It encodes CASSEARLAYYEQYF.

The rearrangement links TRBV5-1 to TRBJ2-7, with 7 nucleotides matching TRBD1. The CDR3 runs to 12 residues. Germline CDR1 is SGHRS and CDR2 is YFSETQ. V lost 4 bases to trimming and J lost 8 bases; unmatched junction nucleotides: 6. CDR3 DNA: TGCGCCAGCAGCCCCGGGACAGAGAAGCAGTACTTC. This codes for CASSPGTEKQYF.

The chain is built from TRBV7-6 and TRBJ2-3; the D gene is possibly TRBD1 (5 bases). Trimming pared 5 bases from V and 0 bases from J, leaving 15 bases between. The CDR3 runs 16 residues. CDR1 SGHVS and CDR2 FNYEAQ come from the germline V gene. CDR3 coding DNA: TGTGCCAGCAGCGGCCTATCAGACAGTAGCACAGATACGCAGTATTTT. It is translated as CASSGLSDSSTDTQYF.

The chain joins TRBV7-9 to TRBJ2-5; 10 bases fit TRBD1. Germline CDR1 is SEHNR and CDR2 is FQNEAQ (reference sequence). The CDR3 is made up of 14 amino acids. V was clipped by 4 bases and J by 5 bases; unmatched bases: 4. For the CDR3, the DNA is TGTGCCAGCAGCTCCCGGACAGGGGGGGAGACCCAGTACTTC. Protein sequence: CASSSRTGGETQYF.

The chain joins TRBV7-9 to TRBJ2-3; tentatively, D is TRBD1 (7 bases). Germline CDR1 SEHNR, CDR2 FQNEAQ (reference sequence). Between the trimmed V and J ends, which lost 5 bases and 7 bases, there was a span of 16 bases. This CDR3 comprises 14 residues. The CDR3 spells CASSLGGTVNTQYF. CDR3 DNA sequence: TGTGCCAGCAGCCTTGGGGGGACAGTGAATACGCAGTATTTT.

With regard to this clone: One end of the junction is discordant with germline, which a read error may explain. The rearrangement links TRBV11-2 to TRBJ1-3, with D possibly TRBD1 on 5 matching bases. CDR3 length: 12 amino acids. Germline V gene lookup returns CDR1 SGHAT and CDR2 FQNNGV. The CDR3 spells CASSSGLWPRDF. As DNA, the CDR3 is TGTGCCAGCAGCTCGGGACTTTGGCCCCGGGATTTT.

The genes are TRBV6-1 and TRBJ2-5; TRBD2 matches 10 bases. The J call could be wrong; TRBJ2-7 is a better fit for the DNA end. In germline, CDR1 is MNHNS, CDR2 SASEGT. The CDR3 spans 17 residues. The CDR3 DNA reads TGTGCCAGCAGTGAAGTCGGTAAGGGTAGCGGGAGGTACGAGCAGTACTTC. The encoded protein is CASSEVGKGSGRYEQYF.

The gene calls are TRBV6-1 and TRBJ2-1, with D perhaps TRBD1 (5 bases). CDR3 length: 16 residues. V was trimmed by 4 bases and J by 0 bases, leaving 13 bases between them. CDR1 is MNHNS and CDR2 is SASEGT in the germline V gene. The CDR3 is CASSVQASGSYNEQFF. The CDR3 DNA sequence: TGTGCCAGCAGTGTACAGGCCTCGGGCTCCTACAATGAGCAGTTCTTC.

The chain joins TRBV30 to TRBJ1-3, with a tentative D call TRBD1 (5 bases). CDR3 size: 14 residues. V was shortened by 3 bases and J by 2 bases, with 11 bases between the two germline ends. Germline-derived CDR1 and CDR2 are GTSNPN and SVGIG (reference sequence). The CDR3 loop reads CAWSLQGPGNTIYF. CDR3 nucleotide sequence: TGTGCCTGGAGCCTGCAGGGTCCTGGAAACACCATATATTTT.

The V call is TRBV14, the J call TRBJ2-6; D perhaps matches TRBD1 (6 bases). Germline V gene sequence: CDR1 SGHDN, CDR2 FVKESK. The CDR3 loop spans 18 amino acids. Trimming shortened V by 7 bases and J by 6 bases, and 25 bases separated the two germline ends. CDR3 sequence: CASTDTGPSSAMANVLTF. DNA of the CDR3: TGTGCCAGCACCGATACAGGGCCATCGTCAGCCATGGCCAACGTCCTGACTTTC.

The chain couples TRBV14 to TRBJ2-7, with 8 bases that match TRBD2. The V gene end was trimmed by 4 bases and the J gene end by 0 bases; junction bases not matched to a gene: 2. This CDR3 is built from 14 residues. Germline V gene lookup returns CDR1 SGHDN and CDR2 FVKESK. This CDR3 reads CASSLSGDSYEQYF. Written as DNA, the CDR3 is TGTGCCAGCAGCCTTAGCGGGGACTCCTACGAGCAGTACTTC.

V gene TRBV15 combines with J gene TRBJ1-1; 8 bases fit TRBD1. The length of the CDR3 is 17 residues. With V trimmed by 0 bases and J by 0 bases, 6 bases remained unmatched. Germline CDR1 reads LNHNV; CDR2 reads YYDKDF (reference sequence). CDR3 amino acids: CATSRDRTGRLNTEAFF. The CDR3 DNA reads TGTGCCACCAGCAGAGATCGGACAGGGCGACTGAACACTGAAGCTTTCTTT.

This chain links TRBV7-9 with TRBJ1-3; the D gene is possibly TRBD1 (5 bases). The germline V gene encodes CDR1 SEHNR and CDR2 FQNEAQ (reference sequence). The V end lost 7 bases, the J end lost 9 bases, and 16 bases lay between the germline ends. The CDR3 length is 13 residues. CDR3 sequence: CASTRGAEGTIYF. CDR3 nucleotides: TGTGCCAGCACCCGTGGGGCGGAGGGCACCATATATTTT.

The V and J genes are TRBV5-1 and TRBJ2-7, with 11 positions matching TRBD1. Germline CDR1 SGHRS, CDR2 YFSETQ. The V and J ends lost 4 bases and 5 bases, in that order; junction bases with no gene match: 8. CDR3 length: 15 amino acids. The CDR3 here is CASSPRTGGANEQYF. In DNA, the CDR3 is TGCGCCAGCAGCCCGCGGACAGGGGGCGCTAACGAGCAGTACTTC.

The chain employs TRBV30 and TRBJ1-2, with D maybe TRBD1 (6 bases). The CDR3 runs to 11 residues. The V gene lost 2 bases and the J gene lost 6 bases, with 7 bases spanning the gap. Germline assignment: CDR1 GTSNPN and CDR2 SVGIG (reference sequence). CDR3 bases: TGTGCCTGGAGTAGGGGGAATGGCTACACCTTC. Its protein is CAWSRGNGYTF.

This chain uses TRBV30 with TRBJ1-4; 8 nucleotides match TRBD1. V shed 2 bases and J 5 bases; nucleotides not matched to a gene: 16. The CDR3 has 18 amino acids. The V gene's germline CDR1 is GTSNPN and CDR2 SVGIG (reference sequence). CDR3 nucleotide sequence: TGTGCCTGGAGTCCTAACTTCTCCAGGGGGCGGTCAAATGAAAAACTGTTTTTT. Protein: CAWSPNFSRGRSNEKLFF.

The rearrangement links TRBV5-1 to TRBJ1-3; 8 bases map to TRBD1. V lost 2 bases to trimming and J lost 4 bases; unmatched junction nucleotides: 2. CDR1 and CDR2 (germline): SGHRS, YFSETQ. The CDR3 is 14 amino acids. CDR3 sequence: CASSFGQGGNTIYF. The CDR3 DNA reads TGCGCCAGCAGCTTCGGACAGGGAGGAAACACCATATATTTT.

This clone was observed a handful of times. The chain has TRBV28 and TRBJ2-5; D is possibly TRBD1 (5 bases). Trimming removed 3 bases at V and 1 base at J, with 12 bases between. The CDR3 is 15 amino acids. Per the germline V gene, CDR1 is MDHEN and CDR2 is SYDVKM. CDR3 nucleotide sequence: TGTGCCAGCAGTTTGCCAGGGCCCGTCCAAGAGACCCAGTACTTC. Translating gives CASSLPGPVQETQYF.

V and J are TRBV6-6 and TRBJ2-2, with a weak D call TRBD1 (6 bases). V was pared by 8 bases and J by 1 base, with 11 bases between. The CDR3 covers 14 residues. Germline CDR1 MNHNY, CDR2 SVGAGI (reference sequence). CDR3 region: CASAGQMNTGELFF. The DNA of the CDR3 is TGTGCCAGCGCAGGACAGATGAACACCGGGGAGCTGTTTTTT.

The chain has TRBV28 and TRBJ2-3, with D possibly matching TRBD1 (5 bases). Trimming stripped 5 bases from V and 1 base from J, with 16 bases between. The length of the CDR3 is 16 residues. Germline V gene data show CDR1 as MDHEN and CDR2 as SYDVKM. CDR3 sequence reads: CASSPQGKGRTDTQYF. The CDR3 DNA follows: TGTGCCAGCAGTCCGCAGGGTAAAGGACGCACAGATACGCAGTATTTT.

The gene calls are TRBV7-2 and TRBJ1-5; D not certain. Trimming cost V 2 bases and J 6 bases, with 8 bases left between them. The germline gives CDR1 SGHTA, CDR2 FQGNSA. CDR3 length equals 13 residues. CDR3 DNA sequence: TGTGCCAGCAGCTTATCGTACGGTCAGCCCCAGCATTTT. Protein product: CASSLSYGQPQHF.